This T cell receptor beta chain stems from a study of CXCR3-negative and CXCR3-positive naive CD8 T cells. With regard to this clonotype: The antigen is unknown.

Broader study findings: Both of the naive subsets showed about the same high diversity, but memory CD8+ cells had much less. Against CXCR3-negative naive cells, CXCR3-positive naive cells showed more hydrophobic TRB CDR3s.

Preparation of TRB cDNA libraries relied on 5' RACE carrying UMI labels. TCRdb re-called the 5' RACE reads and shows each CDR3 protein once, DNA omitted. The table lists over 45,000 distinct CDR3 sequences. Germline CDR1 DFQATT, CDR2 SNEGSKA (reference sequence). The CDR3 has 14 residues. CD45RO-CCR7+CD27+CD95- marked naive CD8+ T cells. This clonotype was sampled from a human donor in good health. Some clones in this sample may be carry-over from other donors' samples. The rearrangement links TRBV20-1 to TRBJ2-1; TCRdb's D gene call, TRBD2, goes unchecked for lack of DNA. The sequenced sample was naive CXCR3- CD8+ T cells from blood. Described subset: CD45RO-CCR7+CD27+CD95- naive CD8+ T cells lacking CXCR3 (TNR3-). CDR3 region: CSARSVLAGAEQFF.